The 20 T cell receptor beta chains below all came from one sample that was sequenced in a study of cytomegalovirus exposure and HLA in healthy donors. 13 Jbeta primers and 60 Vbeta primers were used for the PCR. The table came from immunoSEQ multiplex PCR; TCRdb's copy has only in-frame clones and leaves some out. The profile shows some 200,000 clones, 75% to 85% of them singletons. What was sequenced was PBMCs. Receptor source: a boy under 18 in good health and CMV-seronegative.

The J gene is TRBJ1-6, the V gene TRBV6-6; no firm D call. The germline CDR1 and CDR2 sequences are MNHNY and SVGAGI (reference sequence). This CDR3 contains 15 residues. Trimming removed 5 bases from V and 4 bases from J, with 12 bases in between. DNA of the CDR3: TGTGCCAGCAGTCCAGGCGCCCCTTATAATTCACCCCTCCACTTT. It encodes CASSPGAPYNSPLHF.

This chain connects TRBV4-1 to TRBJ2-1; 9 positions match TRBD2. CDR1 MGHRA and CDR2 YSYEKL come from the germline V gene. V shed 4 bases, J shed 7 bases, and the junction held 11 bases outside the gene matches. The CDR3 has 16 amino acids. The chain's CDR3 is CASSRQIAGDRNEQFF. DNA of the CDR3: TGCGCCAGCAGCCGCCAAATAGCGGGAGATCGGAATGAGCAGTTCTTC.

On this clone itself: Other nucleotide sequences in the sample specify the same CDR3. The V and J genes are TRBV6-4 and TRBJ2-3; a weak D match, TRBD2 (6 bases). Germline values: CDR1 MRHNA, CDR2 SNTAGT. CDR3 length: 14 residues. V lost 2 bases and J lost 0, with 6 bases in between. The CDR3 spells CASSDGGSTDTQYF. In DNA form, the CDR3 reads TGTGCCAGCAGTGACGGGGGGAGCACAGATACGCAGTATTTT.

The rearrangement uses TRBV25-1 and TRBJ1-1; D perhaps matches TRBD1 (6 bases). The V and J ends lost 4 bases and 0 bases respectively, with 12 bases between them. CDR3 length equals 15 residues. From germline, CDR1 is MGHDK and CDR2 SYGVNS. The CDR3 loop is CASSGFQGMNTEAFF. DNA for the CDR3: TGTGCCAGCAGTGGTTTTCAGGGGATGAACACTGAAGCTTTCTTT.

J is TRBJ1-1 and V is TRBV4-3, with TRBD1 as a possible D gene (6 bases). V was pared by 3 bases and J by 3 bases, with 17 bases between. The CDR3 totals 16 residues. The germline V gene encodes CDR1 LGHNA and CDR2 YSLEER. In nucleotides, the CDR3 is TGCGCCAGCAGCCAGGGCACAGGGAGAGGGGACACTGAAGCTTTCTTT. This codes for CASSQGTGRGDTEAFF.

The J gene is TRBJ2-5, the V gene TRBV7-2; D is ambiguous. CDR1 and CDR2 from the germline V gene are SGHTA and FQGNSA. Trimming took off 5 bases at V and 5 bases at J, with 9 bases between the two ends. CDR3 size: 12 residues. CDR3 DNA: TGTGCCAGCAGCCCTAGGTTGGAGACCCAGTACTTC. It encodes CASSPRLETQYF.

The chain recombines TRBV4-3 with TRBJ1-5, with TRBD1 identical over 9 bases. V was pared by 0 bases and J by 4 bases, with 4 bases of the junction left unmatched. The CDR3 extends over 16 amino acids. CDR1 and CDR2 from the germline V gene are LGHNA and YSLEER. CDR3 DNA sequence: TGCGCCAGCAGCCAAGAAGGACAGGGGCGAAATCAGCCCCAGCATTTT. Its protein is CASSQEGQGRNQPQHF.

The J gene is TRBJ2-1, the V gene TRBV7-9; 9 bases agree with TRBD2. Germline values: CDR1 SEHNR, CDR2 FQNEAQ (reference sequence). V lost 1 base to trimming and J lost 7 bases; unmatched junction nucleotides: 8. CDR3 length: 16 amino acids. The CDR3 DNA reads as TGTGCCAGCAGCTTAGGAGCGGGAGGCCAGGGGAATGAGCAGTTCTTC. Amino acids: CASSLGAGGQGNEQFF.

The genes are TRBV4-2 and TRBJ2-7, with a weak D call TRBD2 (6 bases). This CDR3 is built from 16 residues. Trimming stripped 1 base from V and 4 bases from J, with 17 bases between. Germline V gene sequence: CDR1 LGHNA, CDR2 YNFKEQ. CDR3 sequence (DNA): TGTGCCAGCAGCCAAGTCTGGGGACTCTCAATGTACGAGCAGTACTTC. This codes for CASSQVWGLSMYEQYF.

This clone was detected only a few times. The chain joins TRBV4-1 to TRBJ2-2; 11 bases line up with TRBD1. The V gene end was trimmed by 4 bases and the J gene end by 0 bases; junction bases not matched to a gene: 1. The CDR3 runs 16 residues. From germline, CDR1 is MGHRA and CDR2 YSYEKL. Written as DNA, the CDR3 is TGCGCCAGCAGCCGGGGACAGGGGGCGAACACCGGGGAGCTGTTTTTT. Protein product: CASSRGQGANTGELFF.

Notes on this clone: A junction boundary mismatches the germline segment, possibly from a read error. The V and J genes are TRBV6-6 and TRBJ1-2; weak D call: TRBD1 (5 bases). CDR3 length: 13 residues. Germline V lookup: CDR1 MNHNY, CDR2 SVGAGI (reference sequence). The chain's CDR3 is CANSYAPTVGYTF. The CDR3 DNA reads as TGTGCCAACAGTTACGCCCCGACAGTTGGCTACACCTTC.

The rearrangement joins TRBV30 to TRBJ1-1, with D hard to call. Looked up from germline, CDR1 is GTSNPN and CDR2 is SVGIG (reference sequence). The V and J ends lost 4 bases and 1 base respectively, with 4 bases between them. The CDR3 runs 11 residues. The chain's CDR3 is CAWIQNTEAFF. For the CDR3, the DNA is TGTGCCTGGATTCAGAACACTGAAGCTTTCTTT.

This clone occurred a few times. This chain connects TRBV19 to TRBJ1-1; D not certain. This CDR3 comprises 12 residues. V was shortened by 5 bases and J by 8 bases, with 12 bases between the two germline ends. Germline V lookup: CDR1 LNHDA, CDR2 SQIVND (reference sequence). CDR3 nucleotide sequence: TGTGCCAGTAGTTGGGCCCAAAGGGAAGCTTTCTTT. Translating gives CASSWAQREAFF.

This clone was counted only a few times. J is TRBJ2-5 and V is TRBV6-1; 7 nucleotides match TRBD2. V was pared by 1 base and J by 11 bases, with 16 bases of the junction left unmatched. This CDR3 spans 16 amino acids. CDR1 is MNHNS and CDR2 is SASEGT in the germline V gene. The CDR3 sequence is CASSEGVEGPGGEQYF. CDR3 nucleotide sequence: TGTGCCAGCAGTGAAGGAGTGGAGGGGCCGGGGGGAGAGCAGTACTTC.

This rearrangement joins TRBV10-2 to TRBJ1-2; D is unresolved. CDR1 is WSHSY and CDR2 is SAAADI in the germline V gene. V was cut by 0 bases and J by 4 bases, with 12 bases left in between. The CDR3 is 15 amino acids. CDR3 in amino acids: CASSESTLGVYGYTF. CDR3 DNA: TGCGCCAGCAGTGAGTCGACTCTGGGTGTCTATGGCTACACCTTC.

The genes are TRBV10-3 and TRBJ1-1; D gene unclear. This CDR3 is built from 13 residues. V lost 2 bases and J lost 5, with 9 bases in between. CDR1 and CDR2 (germline): ENHRY, SYGVKD. CDR3 DNA: TGTGCCATCAGTGAGACGGGGAAGACTGAAGCTTTCTTT. Its protein is CAISETGKTEAFF.

V gene TRBV11-3 combines with J gene TRBJ2-1; D possibly corresponds to TRBD1 (6 bases). V dropped 6 bases and J dropped 5 bases, with 17 bases sitting between them. CDR1 is SGHNT, CDR2 YENEEA, per germline. The CDR3 extends over 15 amino acids. The CDR3 reads CASRPGGYGDNEQFF. The CDR3 DNA reads TGTGCCAGCAGACCTGGGGGCTACGGTGACAATGAGCAGTTCTTC. The variable domain in full, completed from reference TRBV11-3 and TRBJ2-1, reads EAGVVQSPRYKIIEKKQPVAFWCNPISGHNTLYWYLQNLGQGPELLIRYENEEAVDDSQLPKDRFSAERLKGVDSTLKIQPAELGDSAVYLCASRPGGYGDNEQFFGPGTRLTVL.

The chain couples TRBV11-1 to TRBJ2-2, with 15 bases fitting TRBD2. J lost 7 bases, V lost 8 bases, and 8 bases had no gene match. Germline V gene lookup returns CDR1 SGHAT and CDR2 FQDESV (reference sequence). CDR3 size: 16 residues. The CDR3 DNA reads as TGTGCCAGCGACGTGGGACTAGCGGGGGGACGCGGGGAGCTGTTTTTT. Residues: CASDVGLAGGRGELFF.

The chain recombines TRBV5-4 with TRBJ1-2; D may be TRBD1 (6 bases). The CDR3 is made up of 17 amino acids. The V and J ends lost 0 bases and 5 bases respectively, with 20 bases between them. CDR1 SGHNT and CDR2 YYREEE come from the germline V gene (reference sequence). The CDR3 loop is CASSLGQEVPPVYGYTF. CDR3 in DNA: TGTGCCAGCAGCTTGGGACAGGAGGTCCCCCCTGTATATGGCTACACCTTC. The full variable domain, rest sourced from reference TRBV5-4 and TRBJ1-2, is ETGVTQSPTHLIKTRGQQVTLRCSSQSGHNTVSWYQQALGQGPQFIFQYYREEENGRGNFPPRFSGLQFPNYSSELNVNALELDDSALYLCASSLGQEVPPVYGYTFGSGTRLTVV.

The chain has TRBV10-3 and TRBJ1-2; 7 bases map to TRBD1. V shed 5 bases, J shed 2 bases, and the junction held 2 bases outside the gene matches. There are 13 residues in the CDR3. CDR1 ENHRY and CDR2 SYGVKD come from the germline V gene. CDR3 sequence reads: CAISPQGNYGYTF. Written as DNA, the CDR3 is TGTGCCATCAGTCCACAGGGGAACTATGGCTACACCTTC.